The 18 T cell receptor beta chains given below trace back to one sample, sequenced in a study of blood T cell repertoires in COVID-19. Assay used: immunoSEQ multiplex PCR; TCRdb lists only in-frame clones, some missing. The table has 95,000 to 110,000 clones, around four fifths seen once. The sample comprised peripheral blood. The receptor source for this set is a human donor in a cohort sampled during active COVID-19.

The genes are TRBV4-3 and TRBJ1-1; D remains ambiguous. Per the germline V gene, CDR1 is LGHNA and CDR2 is YSLEER. This CDR3 region has 14 residues. Trimming left V 2 bases short and J 5 bases short, with 12 bases between. The CDR3 DNA is TGCGCCAGCAGCCAATTACTTGGAGGGACTGAAGCTTTCTTT. It encodes CASSQLLGGTEAFF.

This chain links TRBV10-3 with TRBJ2-5; no firm D call. The germline CDR1 and CDR2 sequences are ENHRY and SYGVKD. Trimming took off 2 bases at V and 3 bases at J, with 4 bases between the two ends. The length of the CDR3 is 12 residues. CDR3 sequence reads: CAISEREETQYF. The CDR3 DNA reads TGTGCCATCAGTGAGAGAGAAGAGACCCAGTACTTC.

The genes are TRBV5-1 and TRBJ2-3, with 9 nucleotides matching TRBD2. The V segment lost 0 bases and the J segment 5 bases; nucleotides outside the gene matches: 7. Germline V gives CDR1 SGHRS, CDR2 YFSETQ. This CDR3 is built from 16 residues. This CDR3 reads CASSLDLRGGGDTQYF. Written as DNA, the CDR3 is TGCGCCAGCAGCTTGGACTTGCGGGGGGGCGGAGATACGCAGTATTTT.

V gene TRBV5-1 combines with J gene TRBJ2-3; possible D gene TRBD2, 7 bases. V dropped 2 bases and J dropped 4 bases, with 14 bases sitting between them. The germline V gene encodes CDR1 SGHRS and CDR2 YFSETQ. The CDR3 runs to 15 residues. The CDR3 coding sequence is TGCGCCAGCAGCTTAATGGGGGGGCAATCAGATACGCAGTATTTT. Residues: CASSLMGGQSDTQYF.

V usage is TRBV27 and J usage is TRBJ1-3; D is perhaps TRBD1 (5 bases). Germline V gives CDR1 MNHEY, CDR2 SMNVEV (reference sequence). The CDR3 is made up of 14 amino acids. Trimming removed 2 bases at V and 2 bases at J, with 7 bases between. CDR3 residues: CASSLQGAGNTIYF. In DNA form, the CDR3 reads TGTGCCAGCAGTTTACAAGGGGCTGGAAACACCATATATTTT.

The genes are TRBV30 and TRBJ2-1; 9 bases align to TRBD1. CDR3 length equals 15 residues. Germline CDR1 reads GTSNPN; CDR2 reads SVGIG (reference sequence). The J segment lost 4 bases and the V segment lost 0 bases, leaving 4 bases of the junction unmatched. The CDR3 nucleotides are TGTGCCTGGAGTGTACAGACAGGGGGATACAATGAGCAGTTCTTC. As protein: CAWSVQTGGYNEQFF.

The gene calls are TRBV10-3 and TRBJ2-7, with TRBD1 matching 7 bases. J gave up 3 bases and V 1 base, and 3 bases lay outside the gene matches. CDR1 is ENHRY, CDR2 SYGVKD, per germline. The CDR3 contains 14 residues. CDR3: CAISELGTDYEQYF. The CDR3 DNA follows: TGTGCCATCAGTGAGTTAGGGACAGACTACGAGCAGTACTTC.

V and J are TRBV4-1 and TRBJ1-5; weak D call: TRBD1 (5 bases). The germline V gene encodes CDR1 MGHRA and CDR2 YSYEKL. The CDR3 sequence is 16 residues long. Trimming cost V 6 bases and J 7 bases, with 22 bases left between them. CDR3 amino acids: CASRNSGLGGGQPQHF. The CDR3 nucleotides are TGCGCCAGCAGGAATTCTGGGCTGGGGGGGGGACAGCCCCAGCATTTT.

Many counts were recorded for this clone. The chain uses TRBV25-1 and TRBJ1-6, with 10 bases fitting TRBD1. After removal of 7 bases from V and 7 bases from J, the junction contained 4 bases not matched to a gene. The CDR3 has 14 residues. The germline V gene encodes CDR1 MGHDK and CDR2 SYGVNS. CDR3 nucleotide sequence: TGTGCCAGCAATAGACAGGGGGCGAATTCACCCCTCCACTTT. Its protein product is CASNRQGANSPLHF.

The CDR3 coding sequence is TGTGCCAGCAGCCGGGTTGGGGGGGGCACAGATACGCAGTATTTT. It specifies CASSRVGGGTDTQYF. The chain has TRBV3-1 (or the pseudogene TRBV3-2) and TRBJ2-3, with 7 bases lining up with TRBD2. Looked up from germline, CDR1 is LGHDT and CDR2 is YNNKEL (reference sequence). This CDR3 has 15 amino acids. Trimming removed 4 bases from V and 1 base from J; junction bases left unmatched: 5.

This clone appeared once. The gene calls are TRBV7-2 and TRBJ2-1, with 7 bases lining up with TRBD2. Trimming at V came to 1 base and at J to 4 bases, leaving 4 bases not matched to a gene. Germline V CDR1 and CDR2: SGHTA, FQGNSA. This CDR3 contains 15 residues. CDR3: CASSLVGGEYNEQFF. The CDR3 DNA reads TGTGCCAGCAGCTTAGTGGGGGGGGAGTACAATGAGCAGTTCTTC.

The V call is TRBV7-9, the J call TRBJ1-1; D remains ambiguous. The CDR3 covers 12 residues. CDR1 and CDR2 from the germline V gene are SEHNR and FQNEAQ (reference sequence). The germline V and J ends were trimmed by 8 bases and 6 bases, with 13 bases remaining between them. The CDR3 nucleotides read TGTGCCAGCCAGACAATGAGTCCTGAAGCTTTCTTT. Translation: CASQTMSPEAFF. The full variable domain, rest sourced from reference TRBV7-9 and TRBJ1-1, is DTGVSQNPRHKITKRGQNVTFRCDPISEHNRLYWYRQTLGQGPEFLTYFQNEAQLEKSRLLSDRFSAERPKGSFSTLEIQRTEQGDSAMYLCASQTMSPEAFFGQGTRLTVV.

The chain couples TRBV25-1 to TRBJ1-6; 9 bases fit TRBD1. The CDR3 runs to 16 residues. Germline assignment: CDR1 MGHDK and CDR2 SYGVNS. V dropped 3 bases and J dropped 9; count of bases not matched to a gene: 9. This chain's CDR3 is CASSEGGTGWGSPLHF. CDR3 DNA: TGTGCCAGCAGTGAGGGAGGGACAGGGTGGGGTTCACCCCTCCACTTT.

The rearrangement joins TRBV11-3 to TRBJ2-7; D remains ambiguous. Germline V lookup: CDR1 SGHNT, CDR2 YENEEA. Trimming cost V 0 bases and J 6 bases, with 6 bases left between them. The CDR3 is 12 amino acids. The CDR3 spells CASSLDRSEQYF. The CDR3 DNA reads as TGTGCCAGCAGCTTAGATCGGAGCGAGCAGTACTTC.

This chain uses TRBV2 with TRBJ2-3; 8 bases match TRBD2. The CDR3 length is 15 residues. Germline V lookup: CDR1 SNHLY, CDR2 FYNNEI. V gave up 6 bases and J gave up 0 bases; unmatched junction bases: 5. This chain's CDR3 is CASSERGPSTDTQYF. The CDR3 coding sequence is TGTGCCAGCAGCGAGCGGGGGCCTAGCACAGATACGCAGTATTTT.

The rearrangement uses TRBV5-1 and TRBJ2-5, with D possibly TRBD2 on 6 matching bases. The V end lost 0 bases, the J end lost 2 bases, and 8 bases lay between the germline ends. Per the germline V gene, CDR1 is SGHRS and CDR2 is YFSETQ. The CDR3 spans 14 residues. The CDR3 nucleotides are TGCGCCAGCAGCTTGGGGACTATACAAGAGACCCAGTACTTC. Protein sequence: CASSLGTIQETQYF.

The chain employs TRBV7-2 and TRBJ1-2; weak D call: TRBD1 (6 bases). V gave up 5 bases and J gave up 3 bases, with 16 bases separating them. This CDR3 has 15 residues. From germline, CDR1 is SGHTA and CDR2 FQGNSA. In nucleotides, the CDR3 is TGTGCCAGCAGCCAAGGAGGGAGGGGGTACTATGGCTACACCTTC. Amino acid sequence: CASSQGGRGYYGYTF.

The chain recombines TRBV5-1 with TRBJ1-1, with D possibly TRBD1 on 5 matching bases. The germline V and J ends were trimmed by 0 bases and 7 bases, with 16 bases remaining between them. In germline, CDR1 is SGHRS, CDR2 YFSETQ. The CDR3 is 15 residues long. CDR3 loop: CASSLGVGANGEAFF. The CDR3, as DNA: TGCGCCAGCAGCTTGGGTGTAGGGGCGAACGGTGAAGCTTTCTTT.